The 25 T cell receptor beta chains presented below share a single source sample, sequenced in a study of blood T cell repertoires in COVID-19. Method: immunoSEQ multiplex PCR; TCRdb's copy keeps in-frame clones and lacks some. The data contain some 130,000 clones, about 88% of them seen just once; the ten biggest clones take up 2.4%. The sequenced material came from PBMCs or T cells enriched from blood (not recorded which). These receptors originate from a man in his forties or fifties with acute COVID-19.

The chain recombines TRBV6-2 or TRBV6-3 with TRBJ2-2; 11 nucleotides line up with TRBD2. CDR1 is MNHEY, CDR2 SVGEGT, per germline. Unmatched junction bases numbered 17, after V lost 6 bases and J lost 8 bases. The CDR3 runs 18 residues. The CDR3 DNA is TGTGCCAGCAGCTTCCCGACTAGCGGGGCAACCCACAAAGGGGAGCTGTTTTTT. The encoded protein is CASSFPTSGATHKGELFF.

This sequence joins TRBV9 and TRBJ1-1, with 9 bases lining up with TRBD1. The CDR3 has 15 amino acids. The trim removed 4 bases at V and 4 bases at J, leaving 8 bases unmatched. In germline, CDR1 is SGDLS, CDR2 YYNGEE. In nucleotides, the CDR3 is TGTGCCAGCAGCATAACAGGGGGCGCATCCACTGAAGCTTTCTTT. Translated: CASSITGGASTEAFF.

The chain is built from TRBV30 and TRBJ1-6; unclear D gene. The CDR3 extends over 12 amino acids. Per the germline V gene, CDR1 is GTSNPN and CDR2 is SVGIG (reference sequence). V was pared by 2 bases and J by 7 bases, with 6 bases between. The CDR3 DNA sequence: TGTGCCTGGAGTTATCCGAATTCACCCCTCCACTTT. Its protein is CAWSYPNSPLHF.

The chain uses TRBV19 and TRBJ1-5; tentative D call: TRBD1 (6 bases). CDR3 size: 17 residues. Trimming stripped 0 bases from V and 5 bases from J, with 17 bases between. Germline CDR1 and CDR2: LNHDA and SQIVND (reference sequence). The CDR3 region is CASSIEVVLQGHQPQHF. DNA for the CDR3: TGTGCCAGTAGTATAGAGGTGGTGTTACAGGGCCATCAGCCCCAGCATTTT.

The chain carries TRBV4-1 and TRBJ2-7; possibly TRBD2 for D (5 bases). The CDR3 covers 15 residues. The germline CDR1 and CDR2 sequences are MGHRA and YSYEKL. The germline V and J ends were trimmed by 2 bases and 3 bases, with 14 bases remaining between them. The CDR3 sequence: CASSQSYSSGYEQYF. The CDR3 nucleotides read TGCGCCAGCAGCCAAAGTTACAGCAGCGGCTACGAGCAGTACTTC.

This chain joins TRBV12-3 or TRBV12-4 and TRBJ1-1; no definite D call. This CDR3 spans 13 amino acids. The germline V and J ends were trimmed by 5 bases and 0 bases, with 7 bases remaining between them. CDR3 sequence: CASSSQMNTEAFF. In DNA form, the CDR3 reads TGTGCCAGCAGTAGTCAGATGAACACTGAAGCTTTCTTT.

The chain is built from TRBV11-2 and TRBJ1-4; D gene uncertain. The CDR3 is 14 amino acids. CDR1 SGHAT and CDR2 FQNNGV come from the germline V gene. Trimming cost V 5 bases and J 5 bases, with 12 bases left between them. DNA of the CDR3: TGTGCCAGCAGCACCGCGGGATTCAATGAAAAACTGTTTTTT. Encoded protein: CASSTAGFNEKLFF.

The chain has TRBV4-2 and TRBJ2-2; 12 bases map to TRBD2. This CDR3 comprises 18 residues. The V segment lost 1 base and the J segment 7 bases; nucleotides outside the gene matches: 10. CDR1 is LGHNA and CDR2 is YNFKEQ in the germline V gene. The CDR3 region is CASSQAPLAGGPNGELFF. The CDR3 DNA sequence: TGTGCCAGCAGCCAAGCCCCCCTAGCGGGAGGGCCGAACGGGGAGCTGTTTTTT.

The chain joins TRBV9 to TRBJ1-2; D gene ambiguous. This CDR3 has 14 amino acids. V shed 4 bases and J shed 3 bases, with 13 bases lying between them. Looked up from germline, CDR1 is SGDLS and CDR2 is YYNGEE. The CDR3 reads CASSFNLGDYGYTF. Written as DNA, the CDR3 is TGTGCCAGCAGCTTCAACTTAGGAGACTATGGCTACACCTTC.

The V call is TRBV9, the J call TRBJ2-2, with D uncertain. Germline V gene sequence: CDR1 SGDLS, CDR2 YYNGEE. This CDR3 region has 15 residues. V was pared by 2 bases and J by 2 bases, with 10 bases between. The CDR3 DNA sequence: TGTGCCAGCAGCGTTGGTGGAGCCAACACCGGGGAGCTGTTTTTT. As protein: CASSVGGANTGELFF.

The V gene is TRBV5-4, the J gene TRBJ1-2; 8 bases are shared with TRBD1. Germline V gene lookup returns CDR1 SGHNT and CDR2 YYREEE (reference sequence). There are 13 residues in the CDR3. V shed 4 bases, J shed 7 bases, and the junction held 6 bases outside the gene matches. The CDR3 is CASSQDRVPGYTF. The CDR3 nucleotides are TGTGCCAGCAGCCAGGACAGGGTTCCTGGCTACACCTTC. Full variable domain (outside the CDR3, taken from reference TRBV5-4 and TRBJ1-2): ETGVTQSPTHLIKTRGQQVTLRCSSQSGHNTVSWYQQALGQGPQFIFQYYREEENGRGNFPPRFSGLQFPNYSSELNVNALELDDSALYLCASSQDRVPGYTFGSGTRLTVV.

Worth noting for this clone: Distinct nucleotide sequences in the sample also encode this CDR3. The chain combines TRBV9 with TRBJ2-2, with D tentatively TRBD2 (6 bases). The CDR3 is 13 residues long. Germline V gene lookup returns CDR1 SGDLS and CDR2 YYNGEE. Deletions cut 2 bases from V and 5 bases from J, with 7 bases between. The CDR3 reads CASSVAGTGELFF. The CDR3 DNA reads TGTGCCAGCAGCGTGGCGGGAACCGGGGAGCTGTTTTTT.

J is TRBJ2-1 and V is TRBV7-3; 7 bases match TRBD1. There are 13 residues in the CDR3. The germline gives CDR1 SGHTA, CDR2 FQGTGA. V shed 5 bases and J 6 bases; nucleotides not matched to a gene: 4. CDR3 nucleotide sequence: TGTGCCAGCAGCCAAGACAGGGTCAATGAGCAGTTCTTC. Amino acid sequence: CASSQDRVNEQFF.

The chain employs TRBV6-6 and TRBJ1-4; D not resolved. Germline V lookup: CDR1 MNHNY, CDR2 SVGAGI (reference sequence). The V gene lost 5 bases and the J gene lost 0 bases, with 10 bases spanning the gap. The CDR3 sequence is 15 residues long. The CDR3: CASSSPQATNEKLFF. The CDR3 bases are TGTGCCAGCAGTAGCCCGCAGGCAACTAATGAAAAACTGTTTTTT.

The gene calls are TRBV2 and TRBJ1-2, with D perhaps TRBD1 (5 bases). This CDR3 has 13 amino acids. With 3 bases removed from V and 7 bases from J, the gap between germline ends came to 12 bases. Germline-derived CDR1 and CDR2 are SNHLY and FYNNEI. Here the CDR3 DNA reads TGTGCCAGCAGTGAGACGGGTCAGGGTGGCTACACCTTC. It codes for CASSETGQGGYTF. Complete variable domain (other parts from reference TRBV2 and TRBJ1-2): EPEVTQTPSHQVTQMGQEVILRCVPISNHLYFYWYRQILGQKVEFLVSFYNNEISEKSEIFDDQFSVERPDGSNFTLKIRSTKLEDSAMYFCASSETGQGGYTFGSGTRLTVV.

The chain combines TRBV7-9 with TRBJ1-5; tentative D call: TRBD1 (6 bases). With 10 bases removed from V and 5 bases from J, the gap between germline ends came to 15 bases. The CDR3 length is 13 residues. Germline lookup yields CDR1 SEHNR and CDR2 FQNEAQ (reference sequence). The CDR3 region is CAITTGPDQPQHF. DNA of the CDR3: TGTGCCATCACTACAGGGCCAGATCAGCCCCAGCATTTT.

The rearrangement links TRBV7-2 to TRBJ2-1, with D maybe TRBD1 (5 bases). Deletions cut 1 base from V and 1 base from J, with 8 bases between. Germline V gene lookup returns CDR1 SGHTA and CDR2 FQGNSA. This CDR3 has 15 amino acids. The CDR3 nucleotides read TGTGCCAGCAGCTTAGTAGGGGAATCCTACAATGAGCAGTTCTTC. Its translation: CASSLVGESYNEQFF. Variable domain in full (rest from reference TRBV7-2 and TRBJ2-1): GAGVSQSPSNKVTEKGKDVELRCDPISGHTALYWYRQSLGQGLEFLIYFQGNSAPDKSGLPSDRFSAERTGGSVSTLTIQRTQQEDSAVYLCASSLVGESYNEQFFGPGTRLTVL.

The chain combines TRBV3-1 (or the pseudogene TRBV3-2) with TRBJ2-3, with TRBD2 as a possible D gene (5 bases). The CDR3 runs 16 residues. Trimming cost V 4 bases and J 2 bases, with 16 bases left between them. Looked up from germline, CDR1 is LGHDT and CDR2 is YNNKEL (reference sequence). The CDR3: CASSLSGLRYTDTQYF. The CDR3 DNA follows: TGTGCCAGCAGCCTTTCCGGACTCCGTTACACAGATACGCAGTATTTT.

This sequence joins TRBV30 and TRBJ1-2; a weak D match, TRBD1 (5 bases). V was pared by 4 bases and J by 5 bases, with 17 bases between. This CDR3 is 14 amino acids long. Per the germline V gene, CDR1 is GTSNPN and CDR2 is SVGIG (reference sequence). CDR3 in DNA: TGTGCCTGGACCGCCTGGGGCCAAGGGTATGGCTACACCTTC. Encoded protein: CAWTAWGQGYGYTF.

V and J are TRBV2 and TRBJ2-7; TRBD2 matches at 7 bases. This CDR3 comprises 14 residues. V lost 4 bases, J lost 5 bases, and 8 bases stayed unmatched. Germline V lookup: CDR1 SNHLY, CDR2 FYNNEI. The CDR3 loop reads CASSGMTSIHEQYF. The CDR3 DNA is TGTGCCAGCAGTGGAATGACTAGCATCCACGAGCAGTACTTC.

In nucleotides, the CDR3 is TGTGCCAGCAGTGAGGGACAGGCGACTGAAGCTTTCTTT. It codes for CASSEGQATEAFF. The chain is built from TRBV6-4 and TRBJ1-1, with 8 bases that match TRBD1. V gave up 3 bases and J gave up 5 bases; unmatched junction bases: 2. Germline lookup yields CDR1 MRHNA and CDR2 SNTAGT. This CDR3 has 13 amino acids.

The V gene is TRBV12-3 or TRBV12-4, the J gene TRBJ2-7; D unclear. The CDR3 is made up of 12 amino acids. The V gene lost 6 bases and the J gene lost 5 bases, with 11 bases spanning the gap. The chain's CDR3 is CASSPRAHEQYF. Here the CDR3 DNA reads TGTGCCAGCAGCCCCCGAGCCCACGAGCAGTACTTC.

The chain employs TRBV6-5 and TRBJ2-2, with 7 bases aligning to TRBD2. CDR3 length: 14 amino acids. The V gene's germline CDR1 is MNHEY and CDR2 SVGAGI. The J segment lost 0 bases and the V segment lost 7 bases, leaving 2 bases of the junction unmatched. The CDR3 is CASKLAANTGELFF. The DNA of the CDR3 is TGTGCCAGCAAGCTAGCGGCGAACACCGGGGAGCTGTTTTTT.

The chain uses TRBV3-1 (or the pseudogene TRBV3-2) and TRBJ1-4, with TRBD1 matching over 8 bases. V shed 4 bases, J shed 8 bases, and the junction held 6 bases outside the gene matches. Germline V CDR1 and CDR2: LGHDT, YNNKEL (reference sequence). This CDR3 contains 14 residues. The CDR3, as DNA: TGTGCCAGCAGCCCGGACAGGGTTCGGGAAAAACTGTTTTTT. It codes for CASSPDRVREKLFF.

The chain is built from TRBV7-9 and TRBJ1-3; no definite D call. The CDR3 covers 16 residues. Trimming removed 8 bases at V and 0 bases at J, with 17 bases between. Germline V gene data show CDR1 as SEHNR and CDR2 as FQNEAQ (reference sequence). The CDR3 sequence: CASPPSTGSSGNTIYF. The DNA for the CDR3 is TGTGCCAGCCCTCCCTCGACGGGGAGCTCTGGAAACACCATATATTTT.